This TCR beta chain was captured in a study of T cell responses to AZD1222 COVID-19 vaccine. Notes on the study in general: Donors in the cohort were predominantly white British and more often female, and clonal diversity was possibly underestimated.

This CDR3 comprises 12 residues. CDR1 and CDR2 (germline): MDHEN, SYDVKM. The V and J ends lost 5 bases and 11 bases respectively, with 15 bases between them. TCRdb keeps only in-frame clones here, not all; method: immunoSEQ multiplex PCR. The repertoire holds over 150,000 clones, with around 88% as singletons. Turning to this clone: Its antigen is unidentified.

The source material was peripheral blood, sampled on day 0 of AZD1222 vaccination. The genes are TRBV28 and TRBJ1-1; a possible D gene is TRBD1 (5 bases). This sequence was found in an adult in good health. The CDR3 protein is CASSNSGRGAFF. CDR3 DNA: TGTGCCAGCAGTAACAGCGGGAGGGGTGCTTTCTTT.